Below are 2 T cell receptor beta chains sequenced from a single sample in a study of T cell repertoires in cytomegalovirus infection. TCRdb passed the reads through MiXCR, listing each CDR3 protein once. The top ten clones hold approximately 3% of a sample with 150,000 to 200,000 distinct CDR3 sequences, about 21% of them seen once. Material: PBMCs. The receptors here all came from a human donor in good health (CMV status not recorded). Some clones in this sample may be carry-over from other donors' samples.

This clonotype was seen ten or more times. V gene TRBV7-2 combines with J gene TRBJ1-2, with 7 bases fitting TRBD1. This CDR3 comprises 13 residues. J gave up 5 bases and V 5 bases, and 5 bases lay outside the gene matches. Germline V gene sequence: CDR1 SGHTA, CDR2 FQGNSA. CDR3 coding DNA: TGTGCCAGCAGCCCCGGGACAGAGTATGGCTACACCTTC. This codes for CASSPGTEYGYTF.

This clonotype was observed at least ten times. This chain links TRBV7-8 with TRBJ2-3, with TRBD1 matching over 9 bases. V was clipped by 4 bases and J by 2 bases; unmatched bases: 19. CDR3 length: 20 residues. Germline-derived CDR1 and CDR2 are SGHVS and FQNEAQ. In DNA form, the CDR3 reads TGTGCCAGCAGCTCAGGACACACTGGAGGGACAGGGTTCTCCACAGATACGCAGTATTTT. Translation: CASSSGHTGGTGFSTDTQYF.